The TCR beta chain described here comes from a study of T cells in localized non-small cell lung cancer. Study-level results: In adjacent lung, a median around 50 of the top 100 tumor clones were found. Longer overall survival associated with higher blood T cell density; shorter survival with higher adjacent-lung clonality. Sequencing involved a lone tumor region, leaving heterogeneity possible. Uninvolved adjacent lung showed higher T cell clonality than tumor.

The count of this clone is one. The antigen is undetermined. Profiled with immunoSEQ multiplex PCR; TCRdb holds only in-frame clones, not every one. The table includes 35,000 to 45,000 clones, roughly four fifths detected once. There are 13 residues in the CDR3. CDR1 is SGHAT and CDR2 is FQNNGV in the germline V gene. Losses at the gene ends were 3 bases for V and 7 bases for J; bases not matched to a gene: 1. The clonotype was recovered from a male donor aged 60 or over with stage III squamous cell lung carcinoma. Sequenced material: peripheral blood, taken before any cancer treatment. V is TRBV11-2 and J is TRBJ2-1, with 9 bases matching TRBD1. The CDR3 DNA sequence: TGTGCCAGCAGCTTTGGACAGGGGAATGAGCAGTTCTTC. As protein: CASSFGQGNEQFF.